The next 9 T cell receptor beta chains were all read from a single sample in a study of T cells in Graves' hyperthyroidism and ophthalmopathy. TCR beta CDR3 regions were amplified from RNA transcripts. Initially, a first-round RT-PCR of the TCR CDR3 employed the HTBI primer set. TCRdb independently ran MiXCR on the multiplex PCR reads; one entry per CDR3 protein. Found here are about 500,000 distinct CDR3 sequences, around 15% of them singletons; the top ten hold 25% to 30%. Input material: blood. All receptors derive from a woman in her twenties or thirties with Graves' ophthalmopathy.

This clonotype occurred a few times. J is TRBJ1-2 and V is TRBV4-2; TRBD1 is a possible D gene (6 bases). Trimming removed 0 bases at V and 6 bases at J, with 11 bases between. This CDR3 region has 14 residues. The germline CDR1 and CDR2 sequences are LGHNA and YNFKEQ. The CDR3 DNA reads TGTGCCAGCAGCCAAGATTGGGACAACGATGGCTACACCTTC. Translation gives CASSQDWDNDGYTF.

The sample holds a few counts of this clonotype. CDR3 coding DNA: TGTGCCAGCAGGGACAGGGGGCGCGTGGAGACCCAGTACTTC. Translation gives CASRDRGRVETQYF. The V call is TRBV6-1, the J call TRBJ2-5; TRBD1 matches at 11 bases. The CDR3 covers 14 residues. The germline gives CDR1 MNHNS, CDR2 SASEGT. V lost 6 bases, J lost 5 bases, and 5 bases stayed unmatched.

This clonotype showed up many times. The chain employs TRBV20-1 and TRBJ2-7; 8 bases match TRBD1. Germline loops: CDR1 DFQATT, CDR2 SNEGSKA (reference sequence). V lost 5 bases to trimming and J lost 5 bases; unmatched junction nucleotides: 14. This CDR3 region has 15 residues. CDR3 loop: CSAPDRQGLSHEQYF. The CDR3 DNA reads as TGCAGTGCTCCCGATAGACAGGGGTTAAGCCACGAGCAGTACTTC.

This chain joins TRBV7-2 and TRBJ2-1; maybe TRBD1 (7 bases). The length of the CDR3 is 15 residues. Trimming cost V 6 bases and J 6 bases, with 18 bases left between them. CDR1 SGHTA and CDR2 FQGNSA come from the germline V gene. The chain's CDR3 is CASSPDREVPNEQFF. The CDR3 region has the DNA TGTGCCAGCAGTCCAGACAGGGAGGTTCCCAATGAGCAGTTCTTC.

With respect to this clonotype: This could be a read error, since a much larger clone is one nucleotide away. The chain recombines TRBV6-1 with TRBJ2-1, with D possibly matching TRBD1 (6 bases). Between the trimmed V and J ends, which lost 4 bases and 11 bases, there was a span of 18 bases. The CDR3 sequence is 14 residues long. CDR1 MNHNS and CDR2 SASEGT come from the germline V gene. The DNA of the CDR3 is TGTGCCAGCAGTGGAGAGGGGCCAGGGGAGAAGCAGTTCTTC. It is translated as CASSGEGPGEKQFF.

This clonotype was counted at least ten times. This chain joins TRBV30 and TRBJ1-5; D possibly corresponds to TRBD1 (6 bases). The CDR3 runs 15 residues. Trimming left V 1 base short and J 6 bases short, with 16 bases between. Germline V gene data show CDR1 as GTSNPN and CDR2 as SVGIG (reference sequence). As DNA, the CDR3 is TGTGCCTGGAGTGGCAGAGGGGGGGTTGGTCAGCCCCAGCATTTT. As protein: CAWSGRGGVGQPQHF.

This clonotype was observed a few times. The chain has TRBV12-3 or TRBV12-4 and TRBJ2-7; the D gene is possibly TRBD2 (7 bases). The CDR3 is 15 amino acids. The V end was cut by 7 bases, the J end by 6 bases, with 22 bases between. The CDR3 bases are TGTGCCAGCAACCTGAAGGGGGAGGGCCCGGGCGAGCAGTACTTC. It codes for CASNLKGEGPGEQYF.

This clonotype came up many times. This sequence joins TRBV11-3 and TRBJ2-5; 8 bases line up with TRBD2. Germline CDR1 is SGHNT and CDR2 is YENEEA. V lost 5 bases and J lost 4; bases outside the gene matches: 6. The CDR3 has 14 amino acids. In DNA form, the CDR3 reads TGTGCCAGCAGCCACGTCGGGGGGGGAGAGACCCAGTACTTC. Amino acids: CASSHVGGGETQYF.

This clonotype occurred a few times. The CDR3 sequence: CASSGVVSTDTQYF. The CDR3 region has the DNA TGTGCCAGCAGCGGGGTCGTGAGCACAGATACGCAGTATTTT. The chain carries TRBV7-2 and TRBJ2-3, with D unclear. Germline V CDR1 and CDR2: SGHTA, FQGNSA. V lost 5 bases and J 0 bases, leaving 9 bases between the germline ends. The CDR3 consists of 14 residues. Full variable domain (rest looked up from reference TRBV7-2 and TRBJ2-3): GAGVSQSPSNKVTEKGKDVELRCDPISGHTALYWYRQSLGQGLEFLIYFQGNSAPDKSGLPSDRFSAERTGGSVSTLTIQRTQQEDSAVYLCASSGVVSTDTQYFGPGTRLTVL.